The rows below give T cell receptor beta chains drawn from one sample of a study of cytomegalovirus exposure and HLA in healthy donors. Clones were read by immunoSEQ multiplex PCR, and TCRdb kept only the in-frame ones, dropping some. Here the sample spans approximately 150,000 clones, roughly 86% being singletons. Sequences were obtained from PBMCs. The receptors originated from a middle-aged woman in good health and CMV-seronegative. Each CDR3 is given with its conserved first and last residue. Fields, in order: D gene, clone size, J gene, V gene, CDR3 DNA, CDR3 protein. D genes are given only for firm matches. Size values are once, few and many counts, or a class for expanded clones, and some rows have none.

d_call: -
clone_size: -
j_call: TRBJ2-1
v_call: TRBV5-4
cdr3_nt: TGTGCCAGCAAATCTAGCGACCTTAATGAGCAGTTCTTC
cdr3_aa: CASKSSDLNEQFF

d_call: TRBD2
clone_size: -
j_call: TRBJ2-2
v_call: TRBV5-4
cdr3_nt: TGTGCCAGCAGCTCCCAGACTAGCGGGAGCGCCGGGGAGCCGTTTTTT
cdr3_aa: CASSSQTSGSAGEPFF

d_call: TRBD1
clone_size: -
j_call: TRBJ2-7
v_call: TRBV2
cdr3_nt: TGTGCCAGCAGCAAGGAGGGGACAGGCCCCTACGAGCAGTACTTC
cdr3_aa: CASSKEGTGPYEQYF

d_call: -
clone_size: -
j_call: TRBJ2-6
v_call: TRBV11-3
cdr3_nt: TGTGCCAGCAGCTTAGGCCCCCGGCCGGGCTCTGGGGCCAACGTCCTGACTTTC
cdr3_aa: CASSLGPRPGSGANVLTF

d_call: -
clone_size: few
j_call: TRBJ1-1
v_call: TRBV4-2
cdr3_nt: TGTGCCAGCAGCCAAGGCGGACTCAGGAACACTGAAGCTTTCTTT
cdr3_aa: CASSQGGLRNTEAFF

d_call: TRBD2
clone_size: -
j_call: TRBJ2-3
v_call: TRBV29-1
cdr3_nt: TGCAGCGTGTCCGGGGGGGACTCGAGCCCCACAGATACGCAGTATTTT
cdr3_aa: CSVSGGDSSPTDTQYF

d_call: -
clone_size: -
j_call: TRBJ2-3
v_call: TRBV25-1
cdr3_nt: TGTGCCAGCAGCCAAGCAGGGAGCACAGATACGCAGTATTTT
cdr3_aa: CASSQAGSTDTQYF

d_call: -
clone_size: once
j_call: TRBJ1-2
v_call: TRBV27
cdr3_nt: TGTGCCAGCAGTTTTGGGGAGGGGACCTATGGCTACACCTTC
cdr3_aa: CASSFGEGTYGYTF

d_call: TRBD2
clone_size: -
j_call: TRBJ2-5
v_call: TRBV5-1
cdr3_nt: TGCGCCAGCAGCAACGGGGGGGGCGTAGAGACCCAGTACTTC
cdr3_aa: CASSNGGGVETQYF

d_call: TRBD1
clone_size: -
j_call: TRBJ2-7
v_call: TRBV27
cdr3_nt: TGTGCCAGCAGACCGGACAGGGACAAATCCTACGAGCAGTACTTC
cdr3_aa: CASRPDRDKSYEQYF

d_call: -
clone_size: -
j_call: TRBJ2-3
v_call: TRBV9
cdr3_nt: TGTGCCAGCAGCGTAGGCAGGGGGGTCCCGCGGGCAGATACGCAGTATTTT
cdr3_aa: CASSVGRGVPRADTQYF

d_call: -
clone_size: -
j_call: TRBJ1-2
v_call: TRBV5-4
cdr3_nt: TGTGCCAGCAGCTTGGACACCTATGGCTACACCTTC
cdr3_aa: CASSLDTYGYTF

d_call: -
clone_size: -
j_call: TRBJ1-4
v_call: TRBV28
cdr3_nt: TGTGCCAGCAGTTTGTTCGCCGCGGGAAGTGAAAAACTGTTTTTT
cdr3_aa: CASSLFAAGSEKLFF

d_call: TRBD2
clone_size: once
j_call: TRBJ2-1
v_call: TRBV4-1
cdr3_nt: TGCGCCAGCACCCTAGCGGCGACTTACAATGAGCAGTTCTTC
cdr3_aa: CASTLAATYNEQFF

d_call: TRBD1
clone_size: -
j_call: TRBJ2-7
v_call: TRBV5-1
cdr3_nt: TGCGCCAGCAGCTTGGCCACAGGGGGCGCGGGTTACGAGCAGTACTTC
cdr3_aa: CASSLATGGAGYEQYF

d_call: TRBD2
clone_size: -
j_call: TRBJ2-3
v_call: TRBV5-4
cdr3_nt: TGTGCCAGCAGCTTGGGAGCGGGAGGAGATACGCAGTATTTT
cdr3_aa: CASSLGAGGDTQYF

d_call: TRBD1
clone_size: few
j_call: TRBJ1-2
v_call: TRBV7-9
cdr3_nt: TGTTCCAGCAGCCCTATGGACAGGGGTGGGTATGGCTACACCTTC
cdr3_aa: CSSSPMDRGGYGYTF

d_call: TRBD1
clone_size: -
j_call: TRBJ1-2
v_call: TRBV6-5
cdr3_nt: TGTGCCAGCAGTTACCAACAGGGGGACTACTATGGCTACACCTTC
cdr3_aa: CASSYQQGDYYGYTF

d_call: -
clone_size: -
j_call: TRBJ2-1
v_call: TRBV14
cdr3_nt: TGTGCCAGCAGCCAATCAAGCGATGCGGCCTCCTACAATGAGCAGTTCTTC
cdr3_aa: CASSQSSDAASYNEQFF

d_call: TRBD1
clone_size: -
j_call: TRBJ2-3
v_call: TRBV18
cdr3_nt: TGTGCCAGCTCACCGTGGACAGGACCAGATACGCAGTATTTT
cdr3_aa: CASSPWTGPDTQYF

d_call: TRBD2
clone_size: once
j_call: TRBJ2-7
v_call: TRBV11-3
cdr3_nt: TGTGCCAGCAGCTTAGGGGGGGGGACGGCGTCCTACGAGCAGTACTTC
cdr3_aa: CASSLGGGTASYEQYF

d_call: TRBD2
clone_size: -
j_call: TRBJ2-1
v_call: TRBV6-5
cdr3_nt: TGTGCCAGCGGACTAGCGGGAGGGTCCTACAATGAGCAGTTCTTC
cdr3_aa: CASGLAGGSYNEQFF

d_call: -
clone_size: -
j_call: TRBJ1-1
v_call: TRBV6-5
cdr3_nt: TGTGCCAGCAGTTATAGCAGCGCGAGAAACACTGAAGCTTTCTTT
cdr3_aa: CASSYSSARNTEAFF

d_call: TRBD1
clone_size: -
j_call: TRBJ1-5
v_call: TRBV7-2
cdr3_nt: TGTGCCAGCAGCTTAGAGGGGACAGGGATTATCTCCCCCCAGCATTTT
cdr3_aa: CASSLEGTGIISPQHF

d_call: -
clone_size: -
j_call: TRBJ2-3
v_call: TRBV4-1
cdr3_nt: TGCGCCAGCAGCCAACCGGGGGTAGATACGCAGTATTTT
cdr3_aa: CASSQPGVDTQYF

d_call: TRBD1
clone_size: -
j_call: TRBJ2-7
v_call: TRBV10-3
cdr3_nt: TGTGCCATCAGTGATTCTTCGGGACAGGGTTCCTACGAGCAGTACTTC
cdr3_aa: CAISDSSGQGSYEQYF

d_call: TRBD2
clone_size: once
j_call: TRBJ2-1
v_call: TRBV2
cdr3_nt: TGTGCCAGTTCGTCTAGCGGGGGTAACAATGAGCAGTTCTTC
cdr3_aa: CASSSSGGNNEQFF